The 19 T cell receptor beta chains listed next were all sequenced from one sample in a study of T cell responses to AZD1222 COVID-19 vaccine. The protocol was immunoSEQ multiplex PCR, while the TCRdb copy is restricted to in-frame clones and leaves out a portion. This table holds 75,000 to 100,000 clones, approximately 90% found once. The specimen comprised peripheral blood, sampled on day 0 of AZD1222 vaccination. The receptors originated from an adult in good health.

This rearrangement joins TRBV12-3 or TRBV12-4 to TRBJ1-5; D is uncertain. The CDR3 is made up of 13 amino acids. The V gene lost 6 bases and the J gene lost 3 bases, with 9 bases spanning the gap. The CDR3 region is CASRYSLNQPQHF. The CDR3 DNA follows: TGTGCCAGCAGGTACTCCCTCAATCAGCCCCAGCATTTT.

The DNA for the CDR3 is TGTGCCAGCAGAGAGATTGACAGGGGGTCTGAAGCTTTCTTT. Amino acid sequence: CASREIDRGSEAFF. V is TRBV6-5 and J is TRBJ1-1; 9 bases line up with TRBD1. CDR1 and CDR2 (germline): MNHEY, SVGAGI. The V and J ends lost 6 bases and 6 bases, in that order; junction bases with no gene match: 8. The CDR3 sequence is 14 residues long.

The gene calls are TRBV6-1 and TRBJ2-7, with D unresolved. The germline V gene has CDR1 MNHNS and CDR2 SASEGT. The CDR3 covers 12 residues. The V gene lost 3 bases and the J gene lost 3 bases, with 6 bases spanning the gap. The CDR3 bases are TGTGCCAGCAGTGATCAGCACTACGAGCAGTACTTC. This encodes CASSDQHYEQYF.

V is TRBV11-2 and J is TRBJ2-1; TRBD2 agrees at 7 bases. CDR3 length: 17 amino acids. Germline CDR1 SGHAT, CDR2 FQNNGV. V was pared by 5 bases and J by 6 bases, with 16 bases of the junction left unmatched. In DNA, the CDR3 is TGTGCCAGCAGCCCTCAGGCGGGTGCGGGGGAGATCAATGAGCAGTTCTTC. Translation gives CASSPQAGAGEINEQFF. The full variable domain, with the rest looked up from reference TRBV11-2 and TRBJ2-1, is EAGVAQSPRYKIIEKRQSVAFWCNPISGHATLYWYQQILGQGPKLLIQFQNNGVVDDSQLPKDRFSAERLKGVDSTLKIQPAKLEDSAVYLCASSPQAGAGEINEQFFGPGTRLTVL.

The chain employs TRBV7-9 and TRBJ1-5; 9 bases align to TRBD1. V shed 5 bases, J shed 2 bases, and the junction held 4 bases outside the gene matches. Germline V gene lookup returns CDR1 SEHNR and CDR2 FQNEAQ (reference sequence). This CDR3 has 15 residues. CDR3 sequence (DNA): TGTGCCAGCAGCCGGGACAGGGTAGGCAATCAGCCCCAGCATTTT. It yields the protein CASSRDRVGNQPQHF.

As to this clone: Other DNA sequences in this sample translate to the same CDR3. The V call is TRBV20-1, the J call TRBJ1-2; no clear D. Germline CDR1 reads DFQATT; CDR2 reads SNEGSKA (reference sequence). This CDR3 region has 10 residues. V lost 3 bases and J lost 7, with 6 bases in between. The CDR3: CSARGIGYTF. The CDR3 region has the DNA TGCAGTGCTAGGGGTATTGGCTACACCTTC.

This chain joins TRBV30 and TRBJ1-1; 9 nucleotides line up with TRBD1. The junction had 9 bases not matched to a gene; V was cut back by 5 bases and J by 2 bases. CDR1 is GTSNPN, CDR2 SVGIG, per germline (reference sequence). The CDR3 has 15 residues. This CDR3 reads CAWGGPDRGNTEAFF. In nucleotides, the CDR3 is TGTGCCTGGGGGGGACCGGACAGGGGAAACACTGAAGCTTTCTTT.

The chain couples TRBV4-1 to TRBJ1-3; TRBD1 might be the D (5 bases). Germline-derived CDR1 and CDR2 are MGHRA and YSYEKL. The CDR3 runs 16 residues. V gave up 5 bases and J gave up 0 bases, with 14 bases separating them. CDR3 in amino acids: CASSFRGFDSGNTIYF. In nucleotides, the CDR3 is TGCGCCAGCAGCTTCCGGGGCTTTGACTCTGGAAACACCATATATTTT.

This sequence joins TRBV19 and TRBJ1-3; TRBD1 agrees at 7 bases. The germline gives CDR1 LNHDA, CDR2 SQIVND (reference sequence). The junction had 7 bases not matched to a gene; V was cut back by 6 bases and J by 2 bases. CDR3 length: 15 residues. DNA of the CDR3: TGTGCCAGTAGGGTTTGGGGGACAGCTGGAAACACCATATATTTT. Its translation is CASRVWGTAGNTIYF.

The chain has TRBV5-1 and TRBJ2-7; 8 nucleotides agree with TRBD2. The CDR3 covers 15 residues. CDR1 and CDR2 (germline): SGHRS, YFSETQ. Unmatched junction bases numbered 5, after V lost 1 base and J lost 2 bases. The CDR3, as DNA: TGCGCCAGCAGCTTGACGGGGGGGTATACCTACGAGCAGTACTTC. Its protein is CASSLTGGYTYEQYF.

CDR3 sequence: CASTRERAEQFF. DNA for the CDR3: TGTGCCAGCACGCGGGAGAGGGCTGAGCAGTTCTTC. The chain links TRBV2 to TRBJ2-1; 7 bases are shared with TRBD2. V shed 7 bases, J shed 9 bases, and the junction held 6 bases outside the gene matches. The CDR3 runs 12 residues. Germline V gene lookup returns CDR1 SNHLY and CDR2 FYNNEI.

In nucleotides, the CDR3 is TGTGCCAGCAGGATCGGACAGTCAATGAACACTGAAGCTTTCTTT. It translates to CASRIGQSMNTEAFF. This chain links TRBV6-5 with TRBJ1-1; possibly TRBD1 for D (6 bases). The V end was cut by 6 bases, the J end by 0 bases, with 14 bases between. The germline gives CDR1 MNHEY, CDR2 SVGAGI. There are 15 residues in the CDR3.

J is TRBJ2-3 and V is TRBV2; D is unclear. Per germline, CDR1 SNHLY and CDR2 FYNNEI. CDR3 length: 11 amino acids. V was cut by 6 bases and J by 2 bases, with 3 bases left in between. The CDR3 here is CASRYTDTQYF. DNA of the CDR3: TGTGCCAGCAGATACACAGATACGCAGTATTTT.

This rearrangement joins TRBV5-1 to TRBJ2-1; no reliable D call. Trimming cost V 0 bases and J 7 bases, with 17 bases left between them. The CDR3 contains 16 residues. The germline gives CDR1 SGHRS, CDR2 YFSETQ. The CDR3 DNA reads as TGCGCCAGCAGCTTGGTAGGCAATTCTCCTTTGAATGAGCAGTTCTTC. Protein product: CASSLVGNSPLNEQFF.

The chain joins TRBV12-3 or TRBV12-4 to TRBJ1-4; D not resolved. The length of the CDR3 is 13 residues. Trimming cost V 7 bases and J 8 bases, with 14 bases left between them. The CDR3 protein is CASTRSSSEKLFF. The CDR3 nucleotides are TGTGCCAGCACAAGGTCGTCTAGCGAAAAACTGTTTTTT.

V is TRBV7-2 and J is TRBJ1-5; no clear D. The CDR3 runs to 16 residues. The germline V and J ends were trimmed by 2 bases and 4 bases, with 15 bases remaining between them. Germline assignment: CDR1 SGHTA and CDR2 FQGNSA. The CDR3 here is CASSLYYGSVNQPQHF. The DNA of the CDR3 is TGTGCCAGCAGCTTATATTATGGGTCGGTGAATCAGCCCCAGCATTTT.

The chain employs TRBV11-2 and TRBJ1-2; D is unclear. V was cut by 4 bases and J by 5 bases, with 8 bases left in between. Germline V lookup: CDR1 SGHAT, CDR2 FQNNGV. The CDR3 is 12 residues long. In DNA, the CDR3 is TGTGCCAGCAGCTCATTAGGGTATGGCTACACCTTC. Translated, it gives CASSSLGYGYTF. The whole variable domain, filled in from reference TRBV11-2 and TRBJ1-2, reads EAGVAQSPRYKIIEKRQSVAFWCNPISGHATLYWYQQILGQGPKLLIQFQNNGVVDDSQLPKDRFSAERLKGVDSTLKIQPAKLEDSAVYLCASSSLGYGYTFGSGTRLTVV.

This chain connects TRBV18 to TRBJ1-6; maybe TRBD1 (6 bases). V lost 3 bases and J 11 bases, leaving 17 bases between the germline ends. The CDR3 consists of 15 residues. CDR1 is KGHSH, CDR2 LQKENI, per germline. CDR3 sequence (DNA): TGTGCCAGCTCACCCGAGACAGGTAGCCAGCCACCCCTCCACTTT. Its protein product is CASSPETGSQPPLHF.

The chain combines TRBV7-2 with TRBJ1-6; 9 bases fit TRBD1. The CDR3 sequence is 18 residues long. Trimming cost V 5 bases and J 7 bases; bases outside gene matches: 15. CDR1 SGHTA and CDR2 FQGNSA come from the germline V gene. The CDR3 DNA is TGTGCCAGCAGCGAGGATCGACTAAGGACAGGGGTAAATTCACCCCTCCACTTT. This sequence encodes CASSEDRLRTGVNSPLHF. Complete variable domain (other parts from reference TRBV7-2 and TRBJ1-6): GAGVSQSPSNKVTEKGKDVELRCDPISGHTALYWYRQSLGQGLEFLIYFQGNSAPDKSGLPSDRFSAERTGGSVSTLTIQRTQQEDSAVYLCASSEDRLRTGVNSPLHFGNGTRLTVT.